Listed here is a single TCR beta chain. Its specificity is not known. One junction end disagrees with the germline gene, perhaps due to a read error. A sample-barcoded 5' primer and a J-beta primer mix were used in a second PCR of roughly 6 to 11 cycles. Each CDR3 protein is one row after TCRdb ran MiXCR on the 5' RACE reads. The sample has around 870,000 distinct CDR3 sequences; 25% to 30% are singletons. This CDR3 comprises 18 residues. Germline-derived CDR1 and CDR2 are LGHDT and YNNKEL (reference sequence). Each sample provided at least 6 micrograms of extracted total RNA. The data originate from a study of blood T cells in healthy people across ages. General study findings and limits: Naive T cell percentage showed a strong correlation with TCR beta diversity.

The sequenced sample consisted of blood. The TCR originated in an elderly woman in good health. The chain combines TRBV3-1 with TRBJ2-1; 12 nucleotides agree with TRBD2. The CDR3 DNA follows: TGTGCCGGCAGTCAACCTCCTAGCGGGGGGGGACCCTACAATGAGCAGTTCTTC. Translation: CAGSQPPSGGGPYNEQFF.